Below are 4 T cell receptor beta chains sequenced from a single sample in a study of blood T cell repertoires in COVID-19. Here immunoSEQ multiplex PCR was the method, and the copy in TCRdb shows in-frame clones only, minus some. Of 250,000 to 300,000 clones listed, approximately 86% are singletons. Sequenced input: peripheral blood. These receptors were taken from a woman in her fifties or sixties with COVID-19, enrolled during active disease.

The genes are TRBV6-2 or TRBV6-3 and TRBJ1-2, with D possibly being TRBD1 (6 bases). V lost 6 bases and J lost 6, with 17 bases in between. From germline, CDR1 is MNHEY and CDR2 SVGEGT. CDR3 size: 14 residues. CDR3: CASSPAGAGNGYTF. The CDR3 nucleotides are TGTGCCAGCAGCCCTGCAGGGGCAGGAAATGGCTACACCTTC.

The gene calls are TRBV7-9 and TRBJ1-5, with 10 positions matching TRBD1. This CDR3 spans 16 amino acids. Germline CDR1 SEHNR, CDR2 FQNEAQ (reference sequence). Trimming removed 2 bases from V and 6 bases from J; junction bases left unmatched: 7. The CDR3 nucleotides read TGTGCCAGCAGCTTATCTCCCGGGACAGGGGTTCAGCCCCAGCATTTT. Protein sequence: CASSLSPGTGVQPQHF.

This clone has only one observation. The chain is built from TRBV18 and TRBJ1-5; D might be TRBD1 (6 bases). The germline gives CDR1 KGHSH, CDR2 LQKENI. The CDR3 runs 15 residues. The V gene lost 3 bases and the J gene lost 2 bases, with 11 bases spanning the gap. The CDR3 nucleotides read TGTGCCAGCTCACCGACAGGTCGGGGCAATCAGCCCCAGCATTTT. Its protein product is CASSPTGRGNQPQHF.

This clone occurred a few times. This chain connects TRBV30 to TRBJ2-2; 13 positions agree with TRBD2. Trimming at V came to 2 bases and at J to 13 bases, leaving 13 bases not matched to a gene. The CDR3 spans 16 residues. The germline CDR1 and CDR2 sequences are GTSNPN and SVGIG (reference sequence). The CDR3 loop is CAWSRSGTSGMAVLFF. The CDR3 region has the DNA TGTGCCTGGAGTCGGTCAGGGACTAGCGGGATGGCAGTGCTGTTTTTT.